This T cell receptor beta chain was identified during a study of breast tumors, draining lymph nodes, adjacent tissues. MiXCR, run by TCRdb on the multiplex PCR reads, gives a single entry per CDR3 protein. The sample lists approximately 100,000 distinct CDR3 sequences; around 30% were seen once. Samples came from axillary lymph nodes draining the breast cancer. At least ten counts were recorded for this clonotype. This CDR3 is built from 15 residues. J lost 8 bases, V lost 1 base, and 10 bases had no gene match. Germline CDR1 is GTSNPN and CDR2 is SVGIG (reference sequence). The chain employs TRBV30 and TRBJ1-4; 7 bases line up with TRBD1. Sequencing was carried out using axillary lymph node tissue. The origin of this receptor is a female donor with breast cancer. Some clones in this sample may be carry-over from other donors' samples. In nucleotides, the CDR3 is TGTGCCTGGAGTGCCAACAGGGGAGGAATGGAAAAACTGTTTTTT. Protein: CAWSANRGGMEKLFF. Filled out from reference TRBV30 and TRBJ1-4, the complete variable domain reads SQTIHQWPATLVQPVGSPLSLECTVEGTSNPNLYWYRQAAGRGLQLLFYSVGIGQISSEVPQNLSASRPQDRQFILSSKKLLLSDSGFYLCAWSANRGGMEKLFFGSGTQLSVL.